This T cell receptor (beta chain) was identified in a study of blood T cell repertoires in COVID-19. About the study: Researchers got acute and convalescent COVID-19 samples from the United States, Italy and Spain.

Assay used: immunoSEQ multiplex PCR; TCRdb lists only in-frame clones, some missing. The repertoire includes 200,000 to 250,000 clones, roughly nine tenths of them detected once, and 2.5% to 3.5% sits in the top ten. V trimming: 1 base; J trimming: 4 bases; junction bases outside the gene matches: 7. Looked up from germline, CDR1 is LGHDT and CDR2 is YNNKEL (reference sequence). The CDR3 is 16 amino acids. The chain joins TRBV3-1 (or the pseudogene TRBV3-2) to TRBJ1-2, with 9 bases matching TRBD1. Sequencing input: PBMCs or T cells enriched from blood (not recorded which). The receptor was derived from a woman aged 45-65 years in a cohort exposed to, infected with or recovered from COVID-19 (not recorded which). The CDR3 protein is CASSQVGTGTFYGYTF. The CDR3 region has the DNA TGTGCCAGCAGCCAAGTCGGGACAGGGACTTTCTATGGCTACACCTTC.